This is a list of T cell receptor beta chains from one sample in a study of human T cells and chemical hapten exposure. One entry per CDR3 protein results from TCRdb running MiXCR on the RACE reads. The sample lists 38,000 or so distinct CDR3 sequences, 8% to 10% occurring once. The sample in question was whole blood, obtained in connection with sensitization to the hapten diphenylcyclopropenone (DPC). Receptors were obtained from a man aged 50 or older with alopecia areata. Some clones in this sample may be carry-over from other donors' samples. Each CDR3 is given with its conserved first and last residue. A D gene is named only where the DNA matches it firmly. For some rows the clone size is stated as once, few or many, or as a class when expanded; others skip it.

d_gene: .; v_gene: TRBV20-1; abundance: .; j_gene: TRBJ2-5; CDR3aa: CSAIAETQYF; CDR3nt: TGCAGTGCTATCGCAGAGACCCAGTACTTC
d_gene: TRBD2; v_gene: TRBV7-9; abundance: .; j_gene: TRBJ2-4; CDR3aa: CASSAPLAEEENIQYF; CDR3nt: TGTGCCAGCAGCGCCCCACTAGCGGAGGAGGAAAACATTCAGTACTTC
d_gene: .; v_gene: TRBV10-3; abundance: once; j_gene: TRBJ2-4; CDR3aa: CAISEGASDIQYF; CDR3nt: TGTGCCATCAGTGAGGGGGCGTCGGACATTCAGTACTTC
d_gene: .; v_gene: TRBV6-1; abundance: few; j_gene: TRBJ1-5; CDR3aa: CASSPWAVSNQPQHF; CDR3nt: TGTGCCAGCTCGCCATGGGCGGTTAGCAATCAGCCCCAGCATTTT
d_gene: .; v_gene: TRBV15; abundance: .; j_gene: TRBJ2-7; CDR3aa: CATSRDTSGTNYEQYF; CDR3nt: TGTGCCACCAGCAGAGATACAAGCGGAACTAACTACGAGCAGTACTTC
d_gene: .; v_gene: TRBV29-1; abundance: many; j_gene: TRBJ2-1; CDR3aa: CSGGAYNEQFF; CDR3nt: TGCAGCGGGGGCGCGTACAATGAGCAGTTCTTC
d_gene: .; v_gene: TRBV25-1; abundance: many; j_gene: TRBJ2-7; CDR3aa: CASSYGPSYEQYF; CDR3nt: TGTGCCAGCAGTTACGGACCCTCCTACGAGCAGTACTTC
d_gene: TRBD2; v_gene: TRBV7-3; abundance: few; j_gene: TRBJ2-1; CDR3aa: CASSPRGTSGTHEQFF; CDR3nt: TGTGCCAGCAGCCCGCGAGGGACTAGCGGGACTCATGAGCAGTTCTTC
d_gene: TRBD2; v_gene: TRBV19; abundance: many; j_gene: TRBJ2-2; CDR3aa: CASSPLADTGELFF; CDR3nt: TGTGCCAGTAGCCCACTAGCGGACACCGGGGAGCTGTTTTTT
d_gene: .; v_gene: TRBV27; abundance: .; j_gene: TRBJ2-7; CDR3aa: CARAPYEQYF; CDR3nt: TGTGCCAGGGCACCCTACGAGCAGTACTTC
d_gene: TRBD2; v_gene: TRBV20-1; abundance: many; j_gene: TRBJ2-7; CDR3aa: CSARSYSGNRRYEQYF; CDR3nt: TGCAGTGCTAGATCCTATAGCGGGAACCGTCGCTACGAGCAGTACTTC
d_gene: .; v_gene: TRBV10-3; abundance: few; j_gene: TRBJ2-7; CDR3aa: CAISETGGDYEQYF; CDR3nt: TGTGCCATCAGTGAGACAGGAGGGGACTACGAGCAGTACTTC
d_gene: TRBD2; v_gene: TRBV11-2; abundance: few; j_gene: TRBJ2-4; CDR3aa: CASSSLGGGVFKNIQYF; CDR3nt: TGTGCCAGCAGCTCTCTGGGCGGGGGGGTTTTCAAAAACATTCAGTACTTC
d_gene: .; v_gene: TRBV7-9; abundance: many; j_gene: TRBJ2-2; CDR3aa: CASSPDNSWTGELFF; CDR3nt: TGTGCCAGCAGCCCCGATAATTCTTGGACCGGGGAGCTGTTTTTT
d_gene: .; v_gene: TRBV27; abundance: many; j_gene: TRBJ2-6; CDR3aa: CASSLQGAGANVLTF; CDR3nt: TGTGCCAGCAGTTTACAAGGGGCTGGGGCCAACGTCCTGACTTTC
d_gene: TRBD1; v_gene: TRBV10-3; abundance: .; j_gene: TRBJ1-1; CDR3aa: CAISGGQGNTEAFF; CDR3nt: TGTGCCATCAGTGGGGGACAGGGGAACACTGAAGCTTTCTTT
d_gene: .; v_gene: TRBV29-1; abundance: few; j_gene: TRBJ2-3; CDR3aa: CSVENLGTDTQYF; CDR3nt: TGCAGCGTTGAAAACCTAGGCACAGATACGCAGTATTTT
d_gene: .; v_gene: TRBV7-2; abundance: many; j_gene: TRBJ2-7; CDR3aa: CASSPGTLYEQYF; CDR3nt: TGTGCCAGCAGCCCCGGGACACTCTACGAGCAGTACTTC
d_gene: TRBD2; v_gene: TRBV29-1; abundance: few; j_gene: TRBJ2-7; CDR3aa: CSVDLASGPYEQYF; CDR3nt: TGCAGCGTTGATCTGGCTAGCGGTCCCTACGAGCAGTACTTC
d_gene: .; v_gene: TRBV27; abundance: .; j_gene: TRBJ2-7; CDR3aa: CASSSGVGNEQYF; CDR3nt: TGTGCCAGCAGTTCGGGGGTCGGCAACGAGCAGTACTTC
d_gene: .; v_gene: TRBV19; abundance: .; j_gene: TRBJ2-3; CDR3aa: CASSIFRRGTDTQYF; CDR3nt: TGTGCCAGTAGTATATTTCGAAGGGGCACAGATACGCAGTATTTT
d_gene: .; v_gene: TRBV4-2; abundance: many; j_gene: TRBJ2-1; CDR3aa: CASSQDPGHTYNEQFF; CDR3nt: TGTGCCAGCAGCCAAGACCCGGGACATACCTACAATGAGCAGTTCTTC
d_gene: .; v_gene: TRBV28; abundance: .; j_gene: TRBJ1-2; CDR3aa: CASSLDSFRYTF; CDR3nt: TGTGCCAGCAGTCTAGACAGCTTCCGCTACACCTTC
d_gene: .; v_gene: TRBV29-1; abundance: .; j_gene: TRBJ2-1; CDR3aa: CSVDSPNYNEQFF; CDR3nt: TGCAGCGTTGACAGTCCAAACTACAATGAGCAGTTCTTC
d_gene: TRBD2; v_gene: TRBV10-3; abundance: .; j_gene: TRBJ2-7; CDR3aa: CAISQGLAAGYEQYF; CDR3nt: TGTGCCATCAGCCAAGGACTAGCGGCTGGCTACGAGCAGTACTTC
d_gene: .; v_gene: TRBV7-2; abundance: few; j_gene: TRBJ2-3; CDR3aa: CASSPSITRSGDTQYF; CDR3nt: TGTGCCAGCAGCCCCTCCATCACTAGGAGTGGAGATACGCAGTATTTT
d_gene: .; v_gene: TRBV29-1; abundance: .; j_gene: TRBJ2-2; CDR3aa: CSVAQGPGHGELFF; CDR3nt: TGCAGCGTTGCGCAGGGCCCCGGGCACGGGGAGCTGTTTTTT
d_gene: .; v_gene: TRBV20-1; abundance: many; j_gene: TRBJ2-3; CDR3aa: CSARGTASSTDTQYF; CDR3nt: TGCAGTGCTAGAGGGACTGCCTCTAGCACAGATACGCAGTATTTT
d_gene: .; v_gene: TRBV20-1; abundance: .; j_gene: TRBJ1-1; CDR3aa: CSARGGSSNTEAFF; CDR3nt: TGCAGTGCTAGAGGGGGCAGCTCGAACACTGAAGCTTTCTTT
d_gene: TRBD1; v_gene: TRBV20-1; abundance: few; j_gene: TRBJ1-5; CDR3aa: CSASNRGQQPQHF; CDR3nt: TGCAGTGCTAGCAACAGGGGGCAACAGCCCCAGCATTTT
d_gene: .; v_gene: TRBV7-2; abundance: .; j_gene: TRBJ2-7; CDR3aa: CASSTYERSYEQYF; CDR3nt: TGTGCCAGCAGCACTTACGAGCGGAGCTACGAGCAGTACTTC
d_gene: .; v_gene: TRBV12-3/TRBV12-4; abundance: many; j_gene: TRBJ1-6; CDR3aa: CASSFGGSYNSPLHF; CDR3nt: TGTGCCAGCAGTTTCGGCGGCTCCTATAATTCACCCCTCCACTTT
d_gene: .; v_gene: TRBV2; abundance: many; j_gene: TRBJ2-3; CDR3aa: CASSEDGGGGDTQYF; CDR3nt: TGTGCCAGCAGTGAGGACGGGGGCGGAGGAGATACGCAGTATTTT
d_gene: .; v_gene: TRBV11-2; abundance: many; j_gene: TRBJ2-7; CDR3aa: CASSLEGASSYEQYF; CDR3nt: TGTGCCAGCAGCTTAGAAGGTGCCAGCTCCTACGAGCAGTACTTC
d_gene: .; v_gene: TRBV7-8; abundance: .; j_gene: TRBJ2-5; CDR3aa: CASSLMQGQETQYF; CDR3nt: TGTGCCAGCAGCTTAATGCAGGGTCAAGAGACCCAGTACTTC
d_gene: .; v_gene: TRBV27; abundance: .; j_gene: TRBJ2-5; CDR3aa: CASSLRPGGGYQETQYF; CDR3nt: TGTGCCAGCAGTTTAAGACCAGGAGGGGGGTACCAAGAGACCCAGTACTTC
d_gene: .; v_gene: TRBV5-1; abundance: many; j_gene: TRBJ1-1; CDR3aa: CASSLVGGNTEAFF; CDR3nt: TGCGCCAGCAGCTTGGTCGGGGGGAACACTGAAGCTTTCTTT
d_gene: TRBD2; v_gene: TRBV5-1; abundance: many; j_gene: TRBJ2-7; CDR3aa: CASSSLADYEQYF; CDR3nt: TGCGCCAGCAGCTCACTAGCGGACTACGAGCAGTACTTC
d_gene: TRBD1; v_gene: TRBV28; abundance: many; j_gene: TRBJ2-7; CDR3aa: CASSRQGLGHEQYF; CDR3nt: TGTGCCAGCAGTCGACAGGGATTAGGGCACGAGCAGTACTTC
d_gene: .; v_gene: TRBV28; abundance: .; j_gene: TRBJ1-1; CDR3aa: CASNTDGGATEAFF; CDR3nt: TGTGCCAGCAACACAGACGGAGGGGCCACTGAAGCTTTCTTT
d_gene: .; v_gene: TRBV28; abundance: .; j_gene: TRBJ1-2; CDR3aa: CASQDPLARNYGYTF; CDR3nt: TGTGCCAGCCAGGATCCACTGGCAAGGAACTATGGCTACACCTTC
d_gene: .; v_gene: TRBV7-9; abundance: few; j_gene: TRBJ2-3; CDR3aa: CASSLGGLTDTQYF; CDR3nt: TGTGCCAGCAGCTTAGGGGGGCTCACAGATACGCAGTATTTT
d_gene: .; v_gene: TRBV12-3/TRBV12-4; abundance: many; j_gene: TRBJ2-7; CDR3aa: CASSRQGGAYEQYF; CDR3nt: TGTGCCAGCAGTCGTCAGGGGGGGGCCTACGAGCAGTACTTC
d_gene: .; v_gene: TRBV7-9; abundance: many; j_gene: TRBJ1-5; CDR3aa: CASSPPGRGRHSNQPQHF; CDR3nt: TGTGCCAGCAGCCCCCCGGGACGGGGCCGCCATAGCAATCAGCCCCAGCATTTT
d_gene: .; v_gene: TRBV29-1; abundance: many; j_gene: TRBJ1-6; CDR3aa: CSVAPGRNSPLHF; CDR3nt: TGCAGCGTGGCCCCGGGAAGAAATTCACCCCTCCACTTT
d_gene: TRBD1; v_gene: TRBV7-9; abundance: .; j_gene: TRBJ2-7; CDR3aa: CASSLLRQGASEQYF; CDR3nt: TGTGCCAGCAGCTTACTTCGACAGGGGGCGAGTGAGCAGTACTTC
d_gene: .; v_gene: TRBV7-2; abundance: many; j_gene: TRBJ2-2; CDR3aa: CASSSTPALAGELFF; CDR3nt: TGTGCCAGCAGCTCAACCCCCGCTTTGGCCGGGGAGCTGTTTTTT
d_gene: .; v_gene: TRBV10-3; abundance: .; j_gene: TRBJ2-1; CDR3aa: CAISVGGATYNEQFF; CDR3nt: TGTGCCATCAGTGTTGGCGGAGCAACCTACAATGAGCAGTTCTTC
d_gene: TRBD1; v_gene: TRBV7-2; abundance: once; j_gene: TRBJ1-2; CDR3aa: CASSSSAAGGGYTF; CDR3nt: TGTGCCAGCAGCTCAAGCGCGGCAGGGGGAGGCTACACCTTC
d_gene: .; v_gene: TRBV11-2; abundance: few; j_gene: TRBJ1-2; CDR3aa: CASSSLRNRRGRDYGYTF; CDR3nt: TGTGCCAGCAGCTCCCTCCGAAATCGACGGGGAAGAGACTATGGCTACACCTTC
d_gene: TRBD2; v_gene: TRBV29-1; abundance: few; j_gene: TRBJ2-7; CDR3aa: CSTSGRGVYEQYF; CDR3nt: TGCAGCACTAGCGGGAGGGGTGTCTACGAGCAGTACTTC
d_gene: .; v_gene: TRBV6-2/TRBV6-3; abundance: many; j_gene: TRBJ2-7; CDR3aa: CASRPPAGFEQYF; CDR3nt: TGTGCCAGCAGGCCACCTGCAGGGTTCGAGCAGTACTTC
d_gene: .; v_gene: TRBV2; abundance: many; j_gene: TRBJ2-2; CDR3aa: CASSEEGNREWDTGELFF; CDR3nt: TGTGCCAGCAGTGAAGAAGGGAACCGGGAGTGGGATACCGGGGAGCTGTTTTTT
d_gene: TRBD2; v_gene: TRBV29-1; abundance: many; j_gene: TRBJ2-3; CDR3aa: CSGGGGATDTQYF; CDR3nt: TGCAGCGGGGGGGGTGGAGCCACAGATACGCAGTATTTT
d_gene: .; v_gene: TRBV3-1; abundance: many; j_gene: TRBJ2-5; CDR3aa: CASSISPQETQYF; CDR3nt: TGTGCCAGCAGTATCTCTCCCCAAGAGACCCAGTACTTC
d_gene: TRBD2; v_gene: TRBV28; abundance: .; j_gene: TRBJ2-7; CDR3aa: CASSRGGTYEQYF; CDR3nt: TGTGCCAGCAGTCGCGGGGGGACCTACGAGCAGTACTTC
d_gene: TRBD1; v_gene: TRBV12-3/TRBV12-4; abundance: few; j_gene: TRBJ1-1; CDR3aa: CASTPGGGLNTEAFF; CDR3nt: TGTGCCAGCACCCCAGGGGGGGGGCTCAACACTGAAGCTTTCTTT
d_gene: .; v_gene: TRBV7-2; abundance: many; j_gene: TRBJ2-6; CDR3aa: CASSPLGAGANVLTF; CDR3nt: TGTGCCAGCAGCCCCCTTGGGGCTGGGGCCAACGTCCTGACTTTC
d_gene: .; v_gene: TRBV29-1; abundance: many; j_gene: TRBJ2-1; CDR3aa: CSVGGLPVNEQFF; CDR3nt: TGCAGCGTTGGTGGACTCCCTGTCAATGAGCAGTTCTTC